This is a list of T cell receptor beta chains from one sample in a study of technical replicates of blood from a few donors. The data were produced by immunoSEQ multiplex PCR, yet TCRdb's version contains in-frame clones alone and is incomplete. There are approximately 97,000 clones in the sample; roughly 96% occur only once, and more than 0.3% lies in the top ten. Input material: T cells isolated from PBMCs. These receptors were collected from a human donor in good health. Both conserved end residues are part of each CDR3.

>TRBV5-4
CASSSWTGTPEKLFF
>TRBV20-1
CSAGQYEQYF
>TRBV19
CASSIVTGFEQYF
>TRBV5-1
CASSLVADYNEQFF
>TRBV30
CAWDTYYEQYF
>TRBV7-9
CASSFQGNTEAFF
>TRBV6-1
CASSELSGRANNEQFF
>TRBV27
CASSIGVTGSYEQYF
>TRBV4-2
CASSQVGTFLTDTQYF
>TRBV19
CASSPLETGVPRGEKLFF
>TRBV7-8
CASRYSGANVLTF
>TRBV11-3
CASSLAGTDYEQYF
>TRBV25-1
CASSETGFNYEQYF
>TRBV28
CASSQGSVTDTQYF
>TRBV19
CASSDLTGTGGTEAFF
>TRBV5-6
CASSYIGLADYNEQFF
>TRBV7-3
CASSFRGQNLSGANVLTF
>TRBV11-2
CASSIGRDTQYF
>TRBV10-3
CAISDSNSNEKLFF
>TRBV7-9
CASSPLSGQIFQPQHF
>TRBV30
CASLLGGNRGGEKLFF
>TRBV4-1
CASSQHDPGQGDYEQYF
>TRBV27
CASSFGLRETQYF
>TRBV7-8
CASSWSGPEDNEQFF
>TRBV4-1
CASSQDGVVNTEAFF
>TRBV19
CASSITGDQPQHF
>TRBV7-9
CASSFSGTGWYEQYF
>TRBV11-3
CASSLGHGRGNPDTDTQYF
>TRBV18
CASSPLYQGARTEAFF
>TRBV2
CASSEGGRVVSKNIQYF
>TRBV5-1
CASSPTENYGYTF
>TRBV14
CASRPWANTEAFF
>TRBV7-9
CASSPRGGSSHEQYF
>TRBV5-4
CASSPGLAGVNRYEQYF
>TRBV27
CASSDLGTSHNEQFF
>TRBV10-3
CAISASGHSYGYTF
>TRBV27
CASTAGLLTDTQYF
>TRBV5-1
CASSPEVADTQYF
>TRBV19
CASSILGWGLATHGGEQFF
>TRBV4-1
CASSQDGGSGNTIYF
>TRBV7-9
CASSLTRQVRGGYTF